This T cell receptor beta chain is from a study of CD8+CD57+ T cells in acquired aplastic anemia (dated by TCRdb to 2017 to 2018). Broadly, across the study: On average, sorted CD4+ and CD8+ cells yielded 3.2 ug of extracted DNA, with a range of about 0.17 to 27.4 ug. A CD8+CD57+ expansion meant a frequency higher than the mean frequency seen in healthy subjects. Paper-wide results and their limitations: No significant difference in CD8+ Simpson's diversity was found between patients and healthy controls (P=0.060). Although twenty-nine CD8+ CDR3 sequences were shared by patients and controls, these sequences appeared highly expressed in patients and within the immunodominant clones of patients.

Genomic DNA served as template for TCR beta VDJ combination and CDR3 sequence profiling. An Illumina HiSeq 2000 was the platform used for TCR repertoire sequencing. The original pipeline was this. Repertoire assessment relied on Simpson's diversity index, CDR3 size and DJ length profiles, and TRBV/TRBJ rearrangement plots. The immunodominant clone was defined as the most abundant DNA sequence in deep sequencing data. CDR3 amino acid sequences were screened for sharing across subjects and were compared with published repertoires and the VDJdb database. Using fastp trimming at Q25 and MiXCR clonotype assembly, TCRdb reanalyzed the public sequencing data and kept in-frame beta chains. Every entry covers one CDR3 protein and lists the most common genes and DNA from its rows. The V and J calls and clone size come from TCRdb's table, not from the authors' own analysis. In this sample the table shows a few hundred thousand distinct CDR3 sequences, 56% of which occur a single time. The top ten constitute roughly 1.2% of the sample.

The patients picked for sequencing were ones in whom flow cytometry had shown an expansion of CD8+CD57+ cells. Every patient had severe acquired aplastic anemia, diagnosed using the International Study of Aplastic Anemia and Agranulocytosis and Camitta criteria. Patients had received no therapy at the time of blood sampling. TCR repertoires of sorted CD4+ and CD8+ blood T cells from severe aplastic anemia patients and healthy subjects were deep-sequenced in the study. In the USA, patient enrollment took place under clinicaltrials.gov protocols 00001620, 01623167, 00001397, 00071045, 00081523 and 00961064. Ficoll-Paque density gradient centrifugation was used to isolate peripheral blood mononuclear cells. Before DNA extraction, CD4+ and CD8+ T cells were sorted by FACS or by magnetic beads. Trimming removed 6 bases from V and 8 bases from J; the gene matches leave 6 bases unexplained. From cysteine to phenylalanine, the CDR3 is 14 amino acids long. The entry retains the CDR3 DNA only, 42 bases that are in frame from base 1. CDR1 and CDR2 are read off the germline V gene (reference sequence) as LNHNV and YYDKDF.

This clonotype has more than one count but fewer than ten. Which antigen it targets is not known. No base quality information exists; no much larger clone differs at one position. Sequenced material: sorted CD4+, CD8+, or CD8+CD57+ T cells (not recorded which) from PBMCs. The sequence came from a human donor with aplastic anemia. This chain joins TRBV15 to TRBJ2-1, and 11 junction bases match TRBD2. The nucleotide sequence reads as follows: TGTGCCACCAGGAAACTAGCGGGAGACGATGAGCAGTTCTTC. The encoded protein is CATRKLAGDDEQFF.